The clone carrying this T cell receptor beta chain was seen more than once but under ten times. The CDR3 is 14 residues long. CDR1 LNHDA and CDR2 SQIVND come from the germline V gene (reference sequence). TCRdb re-analyzed the PCR reads using MiXCR. The sample holds around 65,000 clones, about 14% seen once. Patients underwent thyroid surgery, and none had received any treatment before it. This sample was included in a study of metastatic and nonmetastatic thyroid tumors. About the study: Comparison of repertoires was carried out across blood and tumor or nodule tissue from malignant and benign thyroid patients.

The J gene is TRBJ1-6, the V gene TRBV19, with no clear D. The clonotype was recovered from a male donor with papillary thyroid cancer or a benign thyroid nodule (not recorded which). Some clones in this sample may be carry-over from other donors' samples. The source material was blood. The DNA for the CDR3 is TGTACCACCACGTCCGGCTCCTATAATTCACCCCTCCACTTT. Translating gives CTTTSGSYNSPLHF.